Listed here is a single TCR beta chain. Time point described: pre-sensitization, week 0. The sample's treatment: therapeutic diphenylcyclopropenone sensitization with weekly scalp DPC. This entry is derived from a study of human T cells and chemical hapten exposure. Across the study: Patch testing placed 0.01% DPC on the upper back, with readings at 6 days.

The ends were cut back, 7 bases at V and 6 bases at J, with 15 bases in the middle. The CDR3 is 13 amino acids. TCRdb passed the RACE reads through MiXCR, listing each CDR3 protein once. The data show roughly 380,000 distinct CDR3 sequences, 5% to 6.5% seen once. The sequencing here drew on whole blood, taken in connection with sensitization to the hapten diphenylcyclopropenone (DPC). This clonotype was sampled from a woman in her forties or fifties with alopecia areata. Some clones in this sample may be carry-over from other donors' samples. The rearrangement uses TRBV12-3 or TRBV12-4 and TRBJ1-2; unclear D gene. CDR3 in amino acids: CASTYTDADGYTF. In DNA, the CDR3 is TGTGCCAGCACCTATACGGACGCTGATGGCTACACCTTC.